The 5 T cell receptor beta chains reported below all come from one sample, sequenced in a study of T cells in Graves' hyperthyroidism and ophthalmopathy. Regions amplified from RNA transcripts were the TCR beta CDR3 regions. First-round RT-PCR of the TCR CDR3 relied on the HTBI primer set. One entry per CDR3 protein, called by TCRdb with MiXCR from the multiplex PCR reads. The data show 400,000 to 550,000 distinct CDR3 sequences, with around a quarter seen just once and 11% held by the top ten. The sequenced material came from blood. The receptors here all came from a woman younger than 45 with Graves' ophthalmopathy.

This clonotype was observed many times. The rearrangement links TRBV3-1 to TRBJ1-2, with D uncertain. V was trimmed by 3 bases and J by 2 bases, leaving 13 bases between them. The CDR3 spans 15 residues. Germline V lookup: CDR1 LGHDT, CDR2 YNNKEL (reference sequence). The CDR3 region has the DNA TGTGCCAGCAGCCATCGCGGCAGTCGAAACTATGGCTACACCTTC. Its protein product is CASSHRGSRNYGYTF.

The sample holds many counts of this clonotype. The V and J genes are TRBV15 and TRBJ2-5, with D uncertain. CDR1 and CDR2 (germline): LNHNV, YYDKDF (reference sequence). The CDR3 length is 11 residues. The V end lost 1 base, the J end lost 5 bases, and 2 bases lay between the germline ends. The CDR3 here is CATSRAETQYF. The CDR3 bases are TGTGCCACCAGCAGAGCCGAGACCCAGTACTTC.

This clonotype appeared a few times. This chain's CDR3 is CASSLESSQETQYF. In DNA form, the CDR3 reads TGTGCCAGCAGCTTAGAATCTAGCCAAGAGACCCAGTACTTC. This chain uses TRBV7-9 with TRBJ2-5; unclear D gene. The ends were cut back, 1 base at V and 1 base at J, with 7 bases in the middle. This CDR3 comprises 14 residues. Germline V lookup: CDR1 SEHNR, CDR2 FQNEAQ (reference sequence).

This clonotype was detected ten times or more. This chain joins TRBV11-2 and TRBJ2-7; TRBD1 matches at 12 bases. Looked up from germline, CDR1 is SGHAT and CDR2 is FQNNGV. The CDR3 length is 16 residues. J was trimmed by 2 bases and V by 5 bases; bases with no gene match: 7. The CDR3 nucleotides read TGTGCCAGCAGCCTCCGGGACAGGGGGCTCACCTACGAGCAGTACTTC. Translating gives CASSLRDRGLTYEQYF.

A few counts support this clonotype. The V and J genes are TRBV5-1 and TRBJ1-6, with TRBD1 matching 9 bases. The J segment lost 8 bases and the V segment lost 4 bases, leaving 4 bases of the junction unmatched. Germline CDR1 and CDR2: SGHRS and YFSETQ. This CDR3 contains 14 residues. CDR3: CASSAGQGDSPLHF. For the CDR3, the DNA is TGCGCCAGCAGCGCGGGACAGGGCGATTCACCCCTCCACTTT.